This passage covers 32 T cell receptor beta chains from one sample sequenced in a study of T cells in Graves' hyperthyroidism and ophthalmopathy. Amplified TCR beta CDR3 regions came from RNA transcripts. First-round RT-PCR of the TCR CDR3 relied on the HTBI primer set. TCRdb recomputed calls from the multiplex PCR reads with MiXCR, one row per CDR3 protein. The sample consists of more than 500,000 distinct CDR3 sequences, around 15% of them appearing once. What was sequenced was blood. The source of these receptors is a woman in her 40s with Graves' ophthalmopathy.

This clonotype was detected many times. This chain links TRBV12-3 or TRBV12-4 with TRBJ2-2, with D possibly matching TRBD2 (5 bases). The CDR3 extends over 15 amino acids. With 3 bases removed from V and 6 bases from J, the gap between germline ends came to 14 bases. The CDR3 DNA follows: TGTGCCAGCAGTTTCAGCGGAGTGATGTCCGGGGAGCTGTTTTTT. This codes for CASSFSGVMSGELFF.

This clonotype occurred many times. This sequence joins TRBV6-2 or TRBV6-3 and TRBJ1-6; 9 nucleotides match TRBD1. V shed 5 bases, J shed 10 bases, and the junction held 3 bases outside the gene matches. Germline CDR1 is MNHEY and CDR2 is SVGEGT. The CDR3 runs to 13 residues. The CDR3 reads CASSRTGVSPLHF. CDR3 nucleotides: TGTGCCAGCAGTCGGACAGGGGTCTCACCCCTCCACTTT.

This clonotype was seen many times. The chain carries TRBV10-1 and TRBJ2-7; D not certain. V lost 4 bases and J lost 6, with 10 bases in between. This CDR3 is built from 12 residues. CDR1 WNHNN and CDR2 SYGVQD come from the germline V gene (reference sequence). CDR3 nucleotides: TGCGCCAGCAGTGTGGACCGAAGCGAGCAGTACTTC. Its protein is CASSVDRSEQYF.

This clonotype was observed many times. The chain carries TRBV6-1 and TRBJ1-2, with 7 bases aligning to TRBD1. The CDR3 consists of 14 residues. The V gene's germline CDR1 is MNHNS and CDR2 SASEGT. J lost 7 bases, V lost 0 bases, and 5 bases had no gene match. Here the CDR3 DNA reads TGTGCCAGCAGTGAAGCTTCAGGGGGTAGTGGCTACACCTTC. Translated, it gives CASSEASGGSGYTF.

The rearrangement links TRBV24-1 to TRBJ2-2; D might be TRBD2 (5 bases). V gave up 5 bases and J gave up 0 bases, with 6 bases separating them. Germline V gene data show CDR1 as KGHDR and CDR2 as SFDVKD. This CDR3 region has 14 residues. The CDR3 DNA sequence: TGTGCCACCAGTGGCGGGTCGAACACCGGGGAGCTGTTTTTT. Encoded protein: CATSGGSNTGELFF.

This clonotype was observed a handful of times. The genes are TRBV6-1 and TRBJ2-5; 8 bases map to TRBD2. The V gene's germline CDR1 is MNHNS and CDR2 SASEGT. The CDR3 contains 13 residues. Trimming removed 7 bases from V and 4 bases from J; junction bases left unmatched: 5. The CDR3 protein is CASTPAGGETQYF. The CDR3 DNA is TGTGCCAGCACCCCGGCGGGAGGAGAGACCCAGTACTTC.

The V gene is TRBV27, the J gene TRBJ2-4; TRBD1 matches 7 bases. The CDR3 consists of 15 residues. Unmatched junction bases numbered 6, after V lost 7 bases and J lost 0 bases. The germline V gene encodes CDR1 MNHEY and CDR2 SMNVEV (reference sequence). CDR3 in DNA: TGTGCCAGCAAAACAGGGGTCCTAGCCAAAAACATTCAGTACTTC. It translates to CASKTGVLAKNIQYF.

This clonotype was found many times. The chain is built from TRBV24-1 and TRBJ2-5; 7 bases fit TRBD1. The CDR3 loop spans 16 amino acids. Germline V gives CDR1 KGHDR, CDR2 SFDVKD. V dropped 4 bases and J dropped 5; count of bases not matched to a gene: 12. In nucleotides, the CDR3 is TGTGCCACCAGTGACCTACCGGGACAGCTGATTGAGACCCAGTACTTC. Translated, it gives CATSDLPGQLIETQYF.

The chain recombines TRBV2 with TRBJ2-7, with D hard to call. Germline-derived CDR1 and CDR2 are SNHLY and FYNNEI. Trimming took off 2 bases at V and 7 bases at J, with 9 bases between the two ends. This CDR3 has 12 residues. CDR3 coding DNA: TGTGCCAGCAGTGAAAGCCGTTGGGAGCAGTACTTC. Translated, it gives CASSESRWEQYF.

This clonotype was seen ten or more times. The CDR3: CASSTTRDRNYEQYF. The CDR3, as DNA: TGTGCCAGCAGTACAACCCGGGACAGGAACTACGAGCAGTACTTC. V is TRBV12-3 or TRBV12-4 and J is TRBJ2-7; 8 positions agree with TRBD1. Trimming took 5 bases from V and 3 from J; bases not matched to a gene: 9. There are 15 residues in the CDR3.

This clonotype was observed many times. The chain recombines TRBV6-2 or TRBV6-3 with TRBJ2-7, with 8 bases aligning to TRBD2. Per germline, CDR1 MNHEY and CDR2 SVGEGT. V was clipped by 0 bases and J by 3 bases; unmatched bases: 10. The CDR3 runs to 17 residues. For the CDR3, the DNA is TGTGCCAGCAGTTACTCGCTGTATAGGACTAGCTACTACGAGCAGTACTTC. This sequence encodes CASSYSLYRTSYYEQYF.

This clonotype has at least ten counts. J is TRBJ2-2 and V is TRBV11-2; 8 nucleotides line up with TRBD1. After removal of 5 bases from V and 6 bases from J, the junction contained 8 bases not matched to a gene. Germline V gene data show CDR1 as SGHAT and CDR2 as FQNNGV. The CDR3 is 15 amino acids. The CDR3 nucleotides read TGTGCCAGCAGCCTGGACAGGGCCGGGGCCGGGGAGCTGTTTTTT. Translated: CASSLDRAGAGELFF.

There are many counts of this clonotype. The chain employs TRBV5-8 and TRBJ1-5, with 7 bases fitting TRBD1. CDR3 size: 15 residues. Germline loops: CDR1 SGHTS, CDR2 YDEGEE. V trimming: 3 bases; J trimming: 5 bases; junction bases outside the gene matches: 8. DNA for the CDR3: TGTGCCAGCAGCTCAGGGGGGTTCACGTATCAGCCCCAGCATTTT. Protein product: CASSSGGFTYQPQHF.

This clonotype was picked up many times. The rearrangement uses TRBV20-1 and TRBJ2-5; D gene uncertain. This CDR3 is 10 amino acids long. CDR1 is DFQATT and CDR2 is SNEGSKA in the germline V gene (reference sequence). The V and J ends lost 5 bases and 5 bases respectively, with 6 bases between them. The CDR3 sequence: CSAGRETQYF. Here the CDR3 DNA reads TGCAGTGCTGGGCGCGAGACCCAGTACTTC.

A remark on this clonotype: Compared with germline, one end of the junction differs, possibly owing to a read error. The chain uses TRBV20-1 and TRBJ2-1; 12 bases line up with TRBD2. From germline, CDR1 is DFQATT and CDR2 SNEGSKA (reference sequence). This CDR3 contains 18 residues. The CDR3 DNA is TGCAGTGCTAGAGAACCGACTAGCGGGAGAAAGACGTACAATGGGCAGTTCTTC. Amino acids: CSAREPTSGRKTYNGQFF.

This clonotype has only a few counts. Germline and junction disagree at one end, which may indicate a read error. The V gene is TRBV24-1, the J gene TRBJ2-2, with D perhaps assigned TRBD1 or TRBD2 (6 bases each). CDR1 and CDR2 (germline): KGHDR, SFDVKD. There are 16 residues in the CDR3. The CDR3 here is CAISDYGGGNTGELFF. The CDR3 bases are TGTGCCATCAGTGATTATGGAGGGGGGAACACCGGGGAGCTGTTTTTT.

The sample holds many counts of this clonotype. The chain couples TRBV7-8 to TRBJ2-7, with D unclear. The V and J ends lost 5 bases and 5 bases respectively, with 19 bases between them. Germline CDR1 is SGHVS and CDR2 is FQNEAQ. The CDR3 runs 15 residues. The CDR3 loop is CASSPLTQNQHEQYF. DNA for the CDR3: TGTGCCAGCAGCCCATTGACCCAGAATCAACACGAGCAGTACTTC.

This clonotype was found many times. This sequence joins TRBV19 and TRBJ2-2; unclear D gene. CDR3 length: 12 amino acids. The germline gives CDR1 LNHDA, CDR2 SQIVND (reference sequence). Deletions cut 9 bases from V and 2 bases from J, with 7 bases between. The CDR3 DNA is TGTGCCAGCAGTCCTAACACCGGGGAGCTGTTTTTT. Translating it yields CASSPNTGELFF.

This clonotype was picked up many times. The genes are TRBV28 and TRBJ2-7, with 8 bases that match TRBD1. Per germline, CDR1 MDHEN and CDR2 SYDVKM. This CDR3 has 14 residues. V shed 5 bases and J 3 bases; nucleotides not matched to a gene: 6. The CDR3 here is CASSRDRLLYEQYF. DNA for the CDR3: TGTGCCAGCAGTCGGGACAGGCTTCTCTACGAGCAGTACTTC.

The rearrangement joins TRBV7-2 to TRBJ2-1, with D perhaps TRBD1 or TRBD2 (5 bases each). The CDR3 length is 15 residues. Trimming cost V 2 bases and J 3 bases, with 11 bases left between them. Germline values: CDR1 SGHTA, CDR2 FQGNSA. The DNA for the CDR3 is TGTGCCAGCAGCTTATGGGGGACGAGCTACAATGAGCAGTTCTTC. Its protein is CASSLWGTSYNEQFF.

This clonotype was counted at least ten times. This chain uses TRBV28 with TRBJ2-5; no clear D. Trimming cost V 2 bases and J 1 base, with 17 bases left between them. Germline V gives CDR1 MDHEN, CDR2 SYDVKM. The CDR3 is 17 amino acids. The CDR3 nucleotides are TGTGCCAGCAGTTTAGGCGGTTTTGTGGACCTCCAAGAGACCCAGTACTTC. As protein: CASSLGGFVDLQETQYF.

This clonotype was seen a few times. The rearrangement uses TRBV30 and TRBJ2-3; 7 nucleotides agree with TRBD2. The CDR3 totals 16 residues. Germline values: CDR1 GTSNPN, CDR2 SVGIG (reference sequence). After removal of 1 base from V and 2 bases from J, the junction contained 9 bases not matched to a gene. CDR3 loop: CAWSANGGDITDTQYF. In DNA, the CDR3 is TGTGCCTGGAGTGCAAATGGGGGGGATATCACAGATACGCAGTATTTT.

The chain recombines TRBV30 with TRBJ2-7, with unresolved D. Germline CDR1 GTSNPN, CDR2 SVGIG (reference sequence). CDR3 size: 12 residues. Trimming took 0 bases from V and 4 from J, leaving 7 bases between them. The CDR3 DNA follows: TGTGCCTGGAGTGTCGACGCTTACGAGCAGTACTTC. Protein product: CAWSVDAYEQYF.

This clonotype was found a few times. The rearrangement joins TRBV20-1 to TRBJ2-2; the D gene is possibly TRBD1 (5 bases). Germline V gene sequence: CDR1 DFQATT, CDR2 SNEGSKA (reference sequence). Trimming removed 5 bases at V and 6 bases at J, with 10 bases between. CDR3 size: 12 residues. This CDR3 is CSASGHAGELFF. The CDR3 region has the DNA TGCAGTGCTTCCGGACACGCCGGGGAGCTGTTTTTT.

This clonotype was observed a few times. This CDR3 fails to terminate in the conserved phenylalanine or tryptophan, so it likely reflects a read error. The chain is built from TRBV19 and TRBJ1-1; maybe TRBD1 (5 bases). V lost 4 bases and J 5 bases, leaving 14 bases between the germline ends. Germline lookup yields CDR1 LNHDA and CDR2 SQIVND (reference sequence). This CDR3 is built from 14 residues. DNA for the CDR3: TGTGCCAGTAGTAGGGGGGGACTGTGGACTGAAGCTTTCCTT. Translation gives CASSRGGLWTEAFL.

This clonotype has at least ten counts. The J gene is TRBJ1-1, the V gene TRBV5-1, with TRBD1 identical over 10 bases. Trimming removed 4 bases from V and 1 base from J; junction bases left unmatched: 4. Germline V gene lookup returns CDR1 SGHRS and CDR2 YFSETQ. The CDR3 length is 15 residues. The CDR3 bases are TGCGCCAGCAGCAGAGGACAGGGGGGGAACACTGAAGCTTTCTTT. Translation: CASSRGQGGNTEAFF.

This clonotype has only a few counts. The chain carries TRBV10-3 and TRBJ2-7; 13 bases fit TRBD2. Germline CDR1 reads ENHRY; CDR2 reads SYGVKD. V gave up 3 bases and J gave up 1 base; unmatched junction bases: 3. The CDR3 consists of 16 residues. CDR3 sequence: CAISDPGLAGSYEQYF. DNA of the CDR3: TGTGCCATCAGTGATCCGGGACTAGCGGGGTCCTACGAGCAGTACTTC.

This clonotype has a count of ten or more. In DNA, the CDR3 is TGTGCCAGCAGCTTAGCGGGGAGCCGCGGGAGGAACACCGGGGAGCTGTTTTTT. The encoded protein is CASSLAGSRGRNTGELFF. The genes are TRBV7-2 and TRBJ2-2; 7 nucleotides match TRBD2. Trimming took 0 bases from V and 1 from J; bases not matched to a gene: 8. The CDR3 contains 18 residues. Germline V gene lookup returns CDR1 SGHTA and CDR2 FQGNSA. The whole variable domain, filled in from reference TRBV7-2 and TRBJ2-2, reads GAGVSQSPSNKVTEKGKDVELRCDPISGHTALYWYRQSLGQGLEFLIYFQGNSAPDKSGLPSDRFSAERTGGSVSTLTIQRTQQEDSAVYLCASSLAGSRGRNTGELFFGEGSRLTVL.

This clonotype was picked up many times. CDR3 region: CASSEILGPEQPQHF. The CDR3 DNA reads TGTGCCAGCAGTGAAATTTTAGGGCCCGAGCAGCCCCAGCATTTT. The rearrangement links TRBV6-1 to TRBJ1-5; D gene unclear. The germline V and J ends were trimmed by 2 bases and 7 bases, with 15 bases remaining between them. This CDR3 is 15 amino acids long. The germline V gene has CDR1 MNHNS and CDR2 SASEGT.

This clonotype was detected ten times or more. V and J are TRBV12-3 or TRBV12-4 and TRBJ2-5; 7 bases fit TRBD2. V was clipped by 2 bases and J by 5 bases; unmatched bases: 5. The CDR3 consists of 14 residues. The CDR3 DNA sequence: TGTGCCAGCAGTTTAACGGAACTAGCGGAGACCCAGTACTTC. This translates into CASSLTELAETQYF.

CDR3 loop: CASSTNREQPQHF. In DNA form, the CDR3 reads TGTGCCAGCAGTACGAACAGGGAACAGCCCCAGCATTTT. The chain carries TRBV28 and TRBJ1-5, with D possibly being TRBD1 (6 bases). The CDR3 runs to 13 residues. V gave up 5 bases and J gave up 7 bases, with 12 bases separating them. The germline CDR1 and CDR2 sequences are MDHEN and SYDVKM.

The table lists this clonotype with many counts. The CDR3 coding sequence is TGTGCCAGCAGTTACTCAGGGCCGGTCGACGAGCAGTACTTC. It translates to CASSYSGPVDEQYF. V and J are TRBV6-5 and TRBJ2-7; no clear D. The CDR3 runs 14 residues. Germline CDR1 MNHEY, CDR2 SVGAGI. V dropped 0 bases and J dropped 5 bases, with 11 bases sitting between them.